The 27 T cell receptor beta chains listed next were all sequenced from one sample in a study of vaccination effects on CD4 cells after COVID-19 (dated 2022 in TCRdb). Libraries were built with the immunoSEQ multiplex PCR assay. The table comes from immuneACCESS by way of TCRdb, which keeps in-frame sequences with V and J called. Part of the clones is missing from these tables; in studies checked, under half for an unresolved V gene and the rest for unknown reasons. The sample has 25,000 to 35,000 clones on record, approximately 68% of them singletons. Under 30% of the sample lies in the top ten. To identify antigen-specific CD4+ T cell clonotypes by their expansion, the ViraFEST assay first stimulated PBMC with viral peptide pools and then applied TCR sequencing. After about 9 days of culture, CD4+ T cells were isolated with the EasySep CD4+ T cell isolation kit. These receptors have no identified antigens.

Source: CD4+ T cells from PBMCs cultured with HCoV-229E spike peptides, taken before COVID-19 vaccination. The sample's cell subset or site label is to be understood as: HCoV-229E spike overlapping peptide pool stimulation. The receptors shown here come from a human donor who received a COVID-19 vaccine.

The J gene is TRBJ2-7, the V gene TRBV11-2; tentative D call: TRBD1 (5 bases). The CDR3 covers 14 residues. V was cut by 1 base and J by 1 base, with 8 bases left in between. From germline, CDR1 is SGHAT and CDR2 FQNNGV. The CDR3 DNA reads TGTGCCAGCAGCTTAGGGGGCGATTCCTACGAGCAGTACTTC. This translates into CASSLGGDSYEQYF.

V gene TRBV29-1 combines with J gene TRBJ1-2; D is uncertain. From germline, CDR1 is SQVTM and CDR2 ANQGSEA. The ends were cut back, 0 bases at V and 3 bases at J, with 11 bases in the middle. CDR3 size: 14 residues. The CDR3 bases are TGCAGCGTTGAAGATCGGGGAGCATACTATGGCTACACCTTC. Protein product: CSVEDRGAYYGYTF. Full variable domain (outside the CDR3, taken from reference TRBV29-1 and TRBJ1-2): SAVISQKPSRDICQRGTSLTIQCQVDSQVTMMFWYRQQPGQSLTLIATANQGSEATYESGFVIDKFPISRPNLTFSTLTVSNMSPEDSSIYLCSVEDRGAYYGYTFGSGTRLTVV.

The chain uses TRBV28 and TRBJ1-3, with TRBD1 matching 7 bases. The J segment lost 1 base and the V segment lost 6 bases, leaving 9 bases of the junction unmatched. The germline V gene encodes CDR1 MDHEN and CDR2 SYDVKM. CDR3 length: 16 residues. The CDR3 region has the DNA TGTGCCAGCAGGGCAGGGGGGCCCGTTTCTGGAAACACCATATATTTT. Translating gives CASRAGGPVSGNTIYF.

The rearrangement uses TRBV7-2 and TRBJ1-2; 8 nucleotides line up with TRBD1. CDR3 size: 15 residues. J was trimmed by 3 bases and V by 4 bases; bases with no gene match: 7. Germline V gene data show CDR1 as SGHTA and CDR2 as FQGNSA. CDR3 protein: CASSYRGGLDYGYTF. CDR3 nucleotide sequence: TGTGCCAGCAGCTACAGGGGGGGGCTAGACTATGGCTACACCTTC.

The chain uses TRBV7-9 and TRBJ1-1; the D gene is possibly TRBD1 (5 bases). V was trimmed by 2 bases and J by 4 bases, leaving 8 bases between them. The CDR3 loop spans 13 amino acids. In germline, CDR1 is SEHNR, CDR2 FQNEAQ (reference sequence). Written as DNA, the CDR3 is TGTGCCAGCAGCTTACAGGGAGGCACTGAAGCTTTCTTT. Protein: CASSLQGGTEAFF.

The rearrangement joins TRBV5-6 to TRBJ2-2; no clear D. This CDR3 has 13 residues. Germline V CDR1 and CDR2: SGHDT, YYEEEE. Trimming removed 4 bases from V and 1 base from J, with 5 bases in between. DNA of the CDR3: TGTGCCAGCAGCCCTCGGAACACCGGGGAGCTGTTTTTT. It codes for CASSPRNTGELFF.

J is TRBJ2-7 and V is TRBV16; D may be TRBD1 (5 bases). V was trimmed by 0 bases and J by 6 bases, leaving 9 bases between them. Per germline, CDR1 KGHSY and CDR2 FQNENV. The CDR3 is 13 residues long. This chain's CDR3 is CASSQSRGGEQYF. The CDR3 DNA reads as TGTGCCAGCAGCCAATCAAGGGGCGGCGAGCAGTACTTC.

This sequence joins TRBV29-1 and TRBJ2-7, with D perhaps TRBD2 (5 bases). This CDR3 has 11 residues. V gave up 4 bases and J gave up 2 bases, with 6 bases separating them. The germline V gene encodes CDR1 SQVTM and CDR2 ANQGSEA. The CDR3 spells CSVAGAYEQYF. For the CDR3, the DNA is TGCAGCGTTGCCGGGGCCTACGAGCAGTACTTC.

The chain has TRBV5-8 and TRBJ2-2; 8 nucleotides line up with TRBD1. Per the germline V gene, CDR1 is SGHTS and CDR2 is YDEGEE. The CDR3 contains 14 residues. V shed 4 bases, J shed 5 bases, and the junction held 4 bases outside the gene matches. The CDR3 reads CASSLRQGTGELFF. The CDR3 nucleotides are TGTGCCAGCAGCCTACGACAGGGGACCGGGGAGCTGTTTTTT.

This sequence joins TRBV9 and TRBJ1-3; maybe TRBD1 (6 bases). The CDR3 spans 14 residues. Germline CDR1 reads SGDLS; CDR2 reads YYNGEE. V shed 0 bases and J shed 4 bases, with 8 bases lying between them. CDR3 bases: TGTGCCAGCAGCGTAGGGACAGCAGGAAACACCATATATTTT. Residues: CASSVGTAGNTIYF. The full variable domain, in which reference TRBV9 and TRBJ1-3 provide the parts outside the CDR3, is DSGVTQTPKHLITATGQRVTLRCSPRSGDLSVYWYQQSLDQGLQFLIQYYNGEERAKGNILERFSAQQFPDLHSELNLSSLELGDSALYFCASSVGTAGNTIYFGEGSWLTVV.

This clone was seen once. The chain recombines TRBV6-2 or TRBV6-3 with TRBJ1-4; 11 bases are a match to TRBD1. The junction had 5 bases not matched to a gene; V was cut back by 4 bases and J by 7 bases. Germline V lookup: CDR1 MNHEY, CDR2 SVGEGT. The CDR3 consists of 15 residues. CDR3 sequence: CASSSRTGGLEKLFF. CDR3 nucleotide sequence: TGTGCCAGCAGTTCCCGGACAGGGGGCCTTGAAAAACTGTTTTTT.

The chain uses TRBV30 and TRBJ1-6, with a tentative D call TRBD1 (5 bases). This CDR3 is 17 amino acids long. Germline CDR1 and CDR2: GTSNPN and SVGIG (reference sequence). Trimming took off 0 bases at V and 5 bases at J, with 17 bases between the two ends. The CDR3 is CAWSVLPGGVNNSPLHF. As DNA, the CDR3 is TGTGCCTGGAGTGTACTGCCAGGAGGGGTAAATAATTCACCCCTCCACTTT.

This clone turned up a few times. This rearrangement joins TRBV6-2 or TRBV6-3 to TRBJ1-2, with no clear D. CDR1 MNHEY and CDR2 SVGEGT come from the germline V gene. The CDR3 sequence is 13 residues long. V was pared by 1 base and J by 12 bases, with 15 bases between. CDR3 in amino acids: CASSYWRTEGNTF. The CDR3 DNA follows: TGTGCCAGCAGTTACTGGAGGACTGAAGGAAACACCTTC.

This clone was seen only a few times. The rearrangement uses TRBV11-2 and TRBJ2-5; D remains unclear. Germline V CDR1 and CDR2: SGHAT, FQNNGV. CDR3 length: 13 amino acids. Deletions cut 0 bases from V and 7 bases from J, with 9 bases between. CDR3 residues: CASSLEGSGTQYF. The CDR3 DNA follows: TGTGCCAGCAGCTTAGAGGGGTCGGGGACCCAGTACTTC.

The chain is built from TRBV19 and TRBJ1-5; possibly TRBD1 for D (5 bases). Trimming took off 3 bases at V and 0 bases at J, with 9 bases between the two ends. Germline V gives CDR1 LNHDA, CDR2 SQIVND (reference sequence). The CDR3 covers 15 residues. The CDR3, as DNA: TGTGCCAGTAGTATGGGCGGACATAGCAATCAGCCCCAGCATTTT. It specifies CASSMGGHSNQPQHF.

The chain employs TRBV20-1 and TRBJ2-7; either TRBD1 or TRBD2 may supply D (5 bases each). This CDR3 is 11 amino acids long. Per germline, CDR1 DFQATT and CDR2 SNEGSKA (reference sequence). Trimming took 3 bases from V and 5 from J, leaving 8 bases between them. The CDR3 loop reads CSARSGHEQYF. CDR3 sequence (DNA): TGCAGTGCTAGGTCGGGGCACGAGCAGTACTTC.

The rearrangement links TRBV6-5 to TRBJ2-7; D is tentatively TRBD1 or TRBD2 (5 bases each). CDR3 size: 11 residues. Trimming stripped 6 bases from V and 7 bases from J, with 10 bases between. CDR1 is MNHEY, CDR2 SVGAGI, per germline. DNA for the CDR3: TGTGCCAGCAGCCAAGGGACGGAGCAGTACTTC. Amino acids: CASSQGTEQYF.

This sequence joins TRBV19 and TRBJ1-1, with D perhaps matching TRBD1 (5 bases). Germline CDR1 is LNHDA and CDR2 is SQIVND (reference sequence). The CDR3 is made up of 15 amino acids. V was shortened by 5 bases and J by 1 base, with 14 bases between the two germline ends. The CDR3 bases are TGTGCCAGTAGTTCTTCCGGGACGGGGAACACTGAAGCTTTCTTT. Translation: CASSSSGTGNTEAFF.

The chain recombines TRBV3-1 (or the pseudogene TRBV3-2) with TRBJ2-2; possible D gene TRBD1, 6 bases. The CDR3 loop spans 14 amino acids. V was clipped by 2 bases and J by 7 bases, with 11 bases between them. The germline gives CDR1 LGHDT, CDR2 YNNKEL (reference sequence). CDR3 protein: CASSQSLGGGELFF. DNA of the CDR3: TGTGCCAGCAGCCAAAGTCTAGGGGGCGGGGAGCTGTTTTTT.

The V and J genes are TRBV7-3 and TRBJ2-2; D is unclear. With 5 bases removed from V and 8 bases from J, the gap between germline ends came to 9 bases. The CDR3 loop spans 12 amino acids. CDR1 and CDR2 (germline): SGHTA, FQGTGA. The CDR3 here is CASSPQRGELFF. The CDR3 DNA sequence: TGTGCCAGCAGCCCCCAACGGGGGGAGCTGTTTTTT.

This clone has just a few counts. The rearrangement links TRBV6-2 or TRBV6-3 to TRBJ2-3; TRBD2 is a possible D gene (5 bases). This CDR3 has 15 residues. V lost 6 bases, J lost 4 bases, and 17 bases lay in between. Per the germline V gene, CDR1 is MNHEY and CDR2 is SVGEGT. Here the CDR3 DNA reads TGTGCCAGCAGCCGTCGACTCGGAGGAGCAGATACGCAGTATTTT. The encoded protein is CASSRRLGGADTQYF.

The chain combines TRBV6-1 with TRBJ1-4; 8 nucleotides agree with TRBD1. Germline-derived CDR1 and CDR2 are MNHNS and SASEGT. The CDR3 has 15 residues. The trim removed 2 bases at V and 4 bases at J, leaving 3 bases unmatched. The CDR3 DNA reads as TGTGCCAGCAGTGAAAGGACAGGGCTTAATGAAAAACTGTTTTTT. It translates to CASSERTGLNEKLFF.

The chain links TRBV7-2 to TRBJ2-1, with unresolved D. The ends were cut back, 5 bases at V and 5 bases at J, with 13 bases in the middle. This CDR3 is built from 14 residues. Per germline, CDR1 SGHTA and CDR2 FQGNSA. Here the CDR3 reads CASSPYPNNNEQFF. The CDR3 nucleotides are TGTGCCAGCAGCCCCTATCCAAACAACAATGAGCAGTTCTTC. Combining the CDR3 with reference TRBV7-2 and TRBJ2-1 gives the whole variable domain GAGVSQSPSNKVTEKGKDVELRCDPISGHTALYWYRQSLGQGLEFLIYFQGNSAPDKSGLPSDRFSAERTGGSVSTLTIQRTQQEDSAVYLCASSPYPNNNEQFFGPGTRLTVL.

The chain has TRBV20-1 and TRBJ2-7; D remains ambiguous. Trimming removed 2 bases at V and 4 bases at J, with 6 bases between. Germline V CDR1 and CDR2: DFQATT, SNEGSKA (reference sequence). The CDR3 runs to 11 residues. The CDR3 bases are TGCAGTGCTAGAAGTGATTACGAGCAGTACTTC. Protein sequence: CSARSDYEQYF.

The chain recombines TRBV7-9 with TRBJ2-7; 7 bases fit TRBD2. The V gene's germline CDR1 is SEHNR and CDR2 FQNEAQ (reference sequence). The V and J ends lost 11 bases and 0 bases, in that order; junction bases with no gene match: 4. This CDR3 contains 12 residues. As DNA, the CDR3 is TGTGCCCTTAGCGGGTCCTCCTACGAGCAGTACTTC. Its translation: CALSGSSYEQYF.

The chain uses TRBV3-1 (or the pseudogene TRBV3-2) and TRBJ2-6; 7 positions match TRBD1. With 4 bases clipped from V and 2 bases from J, the junction kept 5 bases outside the gene matches. The CDR3 totals 16 residues. Germline V gene sequence: CDR1 LGHDT, CDR2 YNNKEL (reference sequence). Written as DNA, the CDR3 is TGTGCCAGCAGCCGGGGACAGCGGACTGGGGCCAACGTCCTGACTTTC. Its protein is CASSRGQRTGANVLTF.

The chain joins TRBV5-6 to TRBJ2-3; a weak D match, TRBD2 (6 bases). The CDR3 loop spans 14 amino acids. Trimming took 7 bases from V and 5 from J, leaving 17 bases between them. The germline V gene encodes CDR1 SGHDT and CDR2 YYEEEE. CDR3 amino acids: CASAQGRRGDTQYF. The CDR3 nucleotides are TGTGCCAGCGCCCAGGGTAGGAGGGGAGATACGCAGTATTTT.